One sample yielded the 18 T cell receptor beta chains listed below, sequenced in a study of blood T cells in healthy people across ages. A second PCR of 7 to 11 cycles used a sample-barcoded 5' primer and a J-beta primer mix. MiXCR was run by TCRdb on the 5' RACE reads, yielding one entry per CDR3 protein. The sample lists about 1,400,000 distinct CDR3 sequences, 35% to 45% occurring once. Material for sequencing was blood. These receptors were taken from a woman younger than 35 in good health.

This clonotype was found a few times. The chain couples TRBV5-5 to TRBJ1-5; 7 bases agree with TRBD1. CDR3 length equals 15 residues. Germline V gives CDR1 SGHKS, CDR2 YYEKEE (reference sequence). The V and J ends lost 2 bases and 3 bases, in that order; junction bases with no gene match: 5. This CDR3 is CASSFRGQANQPQHF. CDR3 sequence (DNA): TGTGCCAGCAGCTTCAGAGGACAGGCCAATCAGCCCCAGCATTTT.

This chain connects TRBV28 to TRBJ2-7; D gene unclear. The length of the CDR3 is 14 residues. V was cut by 5 bases and J by 4 bases, with 15 bases left in between. The germline V gene has CDR1 MDHEN and CDR2 SYDVKM. Written as DNA, the CDR3 is TGTGCCAGCAGTGTCCTCGAAACCCATTACGAGCAGTACTTC. It codes for CASSVLETHYEQYF.

This chain joins TRBV15 and TRBJ2-7; D call uncertain. The length of the CDR3 is 15 residues. V was clipped by 5 bases and J by 3 bases, with 17 bases between them. In germline, CDR1 is LNHNV, CDR2 YYDKDF (reference sequence). The CDR3 here is CATSPLSGGFYEQYF. In DNA, the CDR3 is TGTGCCACCAGCCCGCTATCGGGCGGATTCTACGAGCAGTACTTC.

The chain employs TRBV10-3 and TRBJ2-3; 13 bases fit TRBD2. Looked up from germline, CDR1 is ENHRY and CDR2 is SYGVKD. The J segment lost 3 bases and the V segment lost 7 bases, leaving 7 bases of the junction unmatched. The CDR3 has 16 residues. CDR3 amino acids: CAITDPGLAGTDTQYF. In DNA form, the CDR3 reads TGTGCCATCACTGACCCGGGACTAGCGGGAACAGATACGCAGTATTTT.

The chain is built from TRBV5-1 and TRBJ2-3; no definite D call. V was clipped by 4 bases and J by 6 bases, with 18 bases between them. Germline lookup yields CDR1 SGHRS and CDR2 YFSETQ. This CDR3 is built from 15 residues. The CDR3 DNA is TGCGCCAGCAGCGCAATATGGTCGCTCGGGGATACGCAGTATTTT. As protein: CASSAIWSLGDTQYF.

This clonotype was counted between two and nine times. The chain joins TRBV4-1 to TRBJ2-5; 11 bases fit TRBD2. This CDR3 is 14 amino acids long. Germline-derived CDR1 and CDR2 are MGHRA and YSYEKL. The junction had 3 bases not matched to a gene; V was cut back by 6 bases and J by 3 bases. The CDR3 DNA follows: TGCGCCAGCAGGGTTAGCGGGGGGGAAGAGACCCAGTACTTC. This encodes CASRVSGGEETQYF.

This chain links TRBV2 with TRBJ1-2, with a tentative D call TRBD1 (5 bases). There are 14 residues in the CDR3. The germline V and J ends were trimmed by 3 bases and 0 bases, with 8 bases remaining between them. Germline V gene data show CDR1 as SNHLY and CDR2 as FYNNEI. The CDR3 spells CASSDATANYGYTF. Here the CDR3 DNA reads TGTGCCAGCAGTGACGCGACAGCTAACTATGGCTACACCTTC.

The V and J genes are TRBV11-2 and TRBJ2-7; 8 bases fit TRBD2. In germline, CDR1 is SGHAT, CDR2 FQNNGV. V shed 8 bases, J shed 5 bases, and the junction held 11 bases outside the gene matches. The CDR3 has 14 residues. This CDR3 reads CASARGGITHEQYF. CDR3 bases: TGTGCCAGCGCCCGGGGGGGGATTACACACGAGCAGTACTTC.

The V gene is TRBV6-5, the J gene TRBJ1-1; TRBD1 agrees at 8 bases. Germline V gene lookup returns CDR1 MNHEY and CDR2 SVGAGI. The ends lost 6 bases at V and 3 bases at J; junction bases unmatched: 6. This CDR3 has 14 residues. CDR3 coding DNA: TGTGCCAGCAGGCTTCACAGGGGGGACACTGAAGCTTTCTTT. Its protein product is CASRLHRGDTEAFF.

This clonotype came up a few times. V usage is TRBV6-5 and J usage is TRBJ1-2; D ambiguous. Germline V gene data show CDR1 as MNHEY and CDR2 as SVGAGI. The CDR3 runs to 15 residues. V was pared by 0 bases and J by 2 bases, with 10 bases between. CDR3 coding DNA: TGTGCCAGCAGTTACTCGGAGGGATACAACTATGGCTACACCTTC. It is translated as CASSYSEGYNYGYTF.

The chain is built from TRBV20-1 and TRBJ1-2; possible D gene TRBD1, 6 bases. CDR3 length equals 14 residues. The V end lost 3 bases, the J end lost 4 bases, and 15 bases lay between the germline ends. Looked up from germline, CDR1 is DFQATT and CDR2 is SNEGSKA (reference sequence). CDR3 DNA: TGCAGTGCTAGCCCTCCGCAACAGGGCTATGGCTACACCTTC. It encodes CSASPPQQGYGYTF.

The V and J genes are TRBV2 and TRBJ2-5, with a weak D call TRBD2 (6 bases). This CDR3 comprises 14 residues. V was cut by 3 bases and J by 3 bases, with 11 bases left in between. Per the germline V gene, CDR1 is SNHLY and CDR2 is FYNNEI. The CDR3, as DNA: TGTGCCAGCAGTGATTATAGCGGCAAAGAGACCCAGTACTTC. It encodes CASSDYSGKETQYF. Full variable domain (remainder filled in from reference TRBV2 and TRBJ2-5): EPEVTQTPSHQVTQMGQEVILRCVPISNHLYFYWYRQILGQKVEFLVSFYNNEISEKSEIFDDQFSVERPDGSNFTLKIRSTKLEDSAMYFCASSDYSGKETQYFGPGTRLLVL.

V is TRBV6-6 and J is TRBJ2-7; 8 bases align to TRBD2. CDR3 size: 16 residues. Germline loops: CDR1 MNHNY, CDR2 SVGAGI (reference sequence). Losses at the gene ends were 6 bases for V and 0 bases for J; bases not matched to a gene: 10. CDR3 in amino acids: CASSSPERGTSYEQYF. DNA of the CDR3: TGTGCCAGCAGCTCCCCGGAGCGGGGGACCTCCTACGAGCAGTACTTC.

This clonotype was found a few times. This chain connects TRBV29-1 to TRBJ2-3; 12 bases are a match to TRBD2. The germline V gene encodes CDR1 SQVTM and CDR2 ANQGSEA. This CDR3 spans 15 amino acids. With V trimmed by 5 bases and J by 1 base, 4 bases remained unmatched. The CDR3 region has the DNA TGCAGCGTTAAGACTAGCGGGAGTGGCACAGATACGCAGTATTTT. It specifies CSVKTSGSGTDTQYF.

The V call is TRBV12-3 or TRBV12-4, the J call TRBJ2-1; a possible D gene is TRBD1 (5 bases). The tail of the sequence fits TRBJ2-7 better, so the J call may be wrong. The CDR3 sequence is 13 residues long. The CDR3 is CASNRRTYNEQYF. CDR3 nucleotides: TGTGCCAGCAACAGGAGAACTTACAATGAGCAGTACTTC.

The chain has TRBV25-1 and TRBJ2-7; the match to TRBD1 covers 10 bases. CDR1 is MGHDK and CDR2 is SYGVNS in the germline V gene. V shed 6 bases and J 2 bases; nucleotides not matched to a gene: 7. The CDR3 is made up of 15 amino acids. The CDR3 DNA sequence: TGTGCCAGCAGGCCCCGAGGGACAGGGGCCTACGAGCAGTACTTC. It is translated as CASRPRGTGAYEQYF.

V is TRBV6-6 and J is TRBJ2-1, with no clear D. CDR1 is MNHNY and CDR2 is SVGAGI in the germline V gene (reference sequence). The CDR3 has 15 amino acids. Trimming shortened V by 4 bases and J by 1 base, and 11 bases separated the two germline ends. The CDR3 loop is CASSLRGQSYNEQFF. CDR3 sequence (DNA): TGTGCCAGCAGTTTGCGCGGCCAGTCCTACAATGAGCAGTTCTTC.

The chain recombines TRBV7-9 with TRBJ1-4; D unresolved. Between the trimmed V and J ends, which lost 4 bases and 8 bases, there was a span of 2 bases. The CDR3 has 10 amino acids. Germline CDR1 and CDR2: SEHNR and FQNEAQ (reference sequence). CDR3 in DNA: TGTGCCAGCAGCTCCGAAAAACTGTTTTTT. Translated, it gives CASSSEKLFF. Full variable domain (missing parts from reference TRBV7-9 and TRBJ1-4): DTGVSQNPRHKITKRGQNVTFRCDPISEHNRLYWYRQTLGQGPEFLTYFQNEAQLEKSRLLSDRFSAERPKGSFSTLEIQRTEQGDSAMYLCASSSEKLFFGSGTQLSVL.